This T cell receptor (beta chain) was recorded in a study of cytotoxic CD8 clonotypes in ibrutinib-treated CLL. Study background: By median about 69 months, about 12 had progressed and approximately 15 stayed remitted; responses had been 2 complete and about 25 partial.

Method: immunoSEQ multiplex PCR; TCRdb's copy keeps in-frame clones and lacks some. The table lists about 39,000 clones, 65% to 70% of them singletons. This clone was seen a few times. The length of the CDR3 is 15 residues. Germline values: CDR1 SGHVS, CDR2 FQNEAQ. V was clipped by 1 base and J by 8 bases; unmatched bases: 10. Sample: PBMCs, taken at disease progression, from a patient treated with ibrutinib. This chain joins TRBV7-8 and TRBJ1-2; TRBD1 matches at 7 bases. The TCR originated in a human donor with chronic lymphocytic leukemia. The CDR3 spells CASSLVGGKRVGYTF. Written as DNA, the CDR3 is TGTGCCAGCAGCTTAGTAGGGGGCAAGAGGGTCGGCTACACCTTC.